Listed below are T cell receptor beta chains from one sample, sequenced in a study of neurological immune-mediated disorders. TCRdb re-called the 5' RACE reads with MiXCR, one entry per CDR3 protein. Seen here are under 90,000 distinct CDR3 sequences, roughly 10% observed once, and the top ten hold 1.7%. The sample comprised PBMCs. The receptors originated from a man aged 45 to 65 in good health. CDR3s include the opening cysteine and the closing phenylalanine or tryptophan. The D gene is left open where the match is weak. The size field is filled for only some rows; it gives once, few, many or a size class.

V gene	CDR3 length	clone size	D gene	J gene	CDR3 DNA	CDR3 protein
TRBV2	15	many	TRBD1	TRBJ2-2	TGTGCCAGCAGAGCCGGGACAGCCCTAACCGGGGAGCTGTTTTTT	CASRAGTALTGELFF
TRBV29-1	15	.	TRBD1	TRBJ2-7	TGCAGCGTTGAAGAGGGTGTGATGGACAGGATGGCGCAGTACTTC	CSVEEGVMDRMAQYF
TRBV5-1	15	many	TRBD2	TRBJ2-3	TGCGCCAGCAGCTCTAGCGGGAGCGAAACAGATACGCAGTATTTT	CASSSSGSETDTQYF
TRBV7-6	17	many	TRBD2	TRBJ2-3	TGTGCCAGCAGCTCCCAAATAGCGGGAGACCCCCCAGATACGCAGTATTTT	CASSSQIAGDPPDTQYF
TRBV12-3/TRBV12-4	14	many	.	TRBJ1-5	TGTGCCAGCAGTCCAACGACGGGGAATCAGCCCCAGCATTTT	CASSPTTGNQPQHF
TRBV25-1	14	many	.	TRBJ2-3	TGTGCCAGCACCCGGGACACAAACACAGATACGCAGTATTTT	CASTRDTNTDTQYF
TRBV21-1	13	many	.	TRBJ2-7	TGTGCCAGCAGCAAGACAAACTCCTACGAGCAGTACTTC	CASSKTNSYEQYF
TRBV9	14	few	TRBD1	TRBJ1-2	TGTGCCAGCTATGGACAGGGTCGGCGGGATGGCTACACCTTC	CASYGQGRRDGYTF
TRBV6-6	14	many	.	TRBJ1-1	TGTGCCAGCAGTTACGGAATCCAGAACACTGAAGCTTTCTTT	CASSYGIQNTEAFF
TRBV28	16	many	TRBD2	TRBJ2-7	TGTGCCAGCAGTCCCCCCACGCTAGCGGGGAGAGACGAGCAGTACTTC	CASSPPTLAGRDEQYF
TRBV12-3/TRBV12-4	14	many	TRBD1	TRBJ1-1	TGTGCCAGCAGCCCGGGACAGGGGGGTCCTGAAGCTTTCTTT	CASSPGQGGPEAFF
TRBV3-1	14	many	.	TRBJ2-1	TGTGCCAGCAGCCGAAACGGCCTCTACAATGAGCAGTTCTTC	CASSRNGLYNEQFF
TRBV10-3	12	many	.	TRBJ1-2	TGTGCCACCCACGGGGTAGGGGACGGCTACACCTTC	CATHGVGDGYTF
TRBV3-1	16	.	.	TRBJ1-4	TGTGCCAACAGCCAAGGGCGCGGGAAAGCTAATGAAAAACTGTTTTTT	CANSQGRGKANEKLFF
TRBV29-1	14	many	TRBD1	TRBJ2-3	TGCAGCGTAGATCTCAGGGGGCGCACAGATACGCAGTATTTT	CSVDLRGRTDTQYF
TRBV20-1	15	.	TRBD2	TRBJ2-5	TGCAGTGCTAGAGCGAGGCGGGGGTACCAAGAGACCCAGTACTTC	CSARARRGYQETQYF
TRBV20-1	14	.	TRBD2	TRBJ2-7	TGCAGTGCTAGGTTAGCGGGAGGCCCCTACGAGCAGTACTTC	CSARLAGGPYEQYF
TRBV5-1	16	.	TRBD2	TRBJ2-1	TGCGCCAGCAGCTTGGCTGGGACTAGCGGGGCCCTGGAGCAGTTCTTC	CASSLAGTSGALEQFF
TRBV9	15	many	.	TRBJ2-2	TGTGCCAGCAGCGTAGCTTCAGGGGAAAACGGGGAGCTGTTTTTT	CASSVASGENGELFF
TRBV18	14	.	.	TRBJ1-1	TGTGCCAGCTCACCGCAGAACATGAACACTGAAGCTTTCTTT	CASSPQNMNTEAFF
TRBV18	14	many	.	TRBJ1-1	TGTGCCAGCTCACCACCACCAGGGAGGGATGAAGCTTTCTTT	CASSPPPGRDEAFF
TRBV7-3	15	many	TRBD2	TRBJ2-2	TGTGCCAGCAGCTTATCCGGGACTAGCACAGAGGAGCTGTTTTTT	CASSLSGTSTEELFF
TRBV21-1	15	many	.	TRBJ2-1	TGTGCCAGCAGCAATGGGCGGGATTTGTACAATGAGCAGTTCTTC	CASSNGRDLYNEQFF